Described below is a single T cell receptor beta chain sequence and its context. What it binds is not known. The source of the sample is a study of beta chain features in type 1 diabetes. Whole-study findings and limits: Cells carrying high TCR expression could end up over-represented when cDNA is sequenced.

A heparinised blood draw that averaged about 100 mL was obtained once from each donor. Using CD45RO/CCR7/CD25/CD127/CD95/CD27, CD4+ naive, central memory, regulatory and stem cell-like memory cells were sorted. The authors obtained over 95% purity in all sorted populations. Sequencing targeted expressed TCRB transcripts, as all isolated RNA had been reverse transcribed. Clones were read by immunoSEQ multiplex PCR, and TCRdb kept only the in-frame ones, dropping some. Counted here are approximately 470,000 clones, around 30% occurring once; the ten biggest clones make up about 0.065%. From germline, CDR1 is GTSNPN and CDR2 SVGIG (reference sequence). The CDR3 contains 14 residues.

The chain uses TRBV30 and TRBJ2-5; TRBD1 agrees at 9 bases. The end of the DNA is better explained by TRBJ2-7, so the J call may be wrong. Sequencing was carried out using naive CD4+ T cells from blood. The clonotype comes from a man between 18 and 29 years old in good health. CDR3 bases: TGTGCCTGGAGTGTAAAAGGGACAGGGTACGAGCAGTACTTC. Its protein product is CAWSVKGTGYEQYF.